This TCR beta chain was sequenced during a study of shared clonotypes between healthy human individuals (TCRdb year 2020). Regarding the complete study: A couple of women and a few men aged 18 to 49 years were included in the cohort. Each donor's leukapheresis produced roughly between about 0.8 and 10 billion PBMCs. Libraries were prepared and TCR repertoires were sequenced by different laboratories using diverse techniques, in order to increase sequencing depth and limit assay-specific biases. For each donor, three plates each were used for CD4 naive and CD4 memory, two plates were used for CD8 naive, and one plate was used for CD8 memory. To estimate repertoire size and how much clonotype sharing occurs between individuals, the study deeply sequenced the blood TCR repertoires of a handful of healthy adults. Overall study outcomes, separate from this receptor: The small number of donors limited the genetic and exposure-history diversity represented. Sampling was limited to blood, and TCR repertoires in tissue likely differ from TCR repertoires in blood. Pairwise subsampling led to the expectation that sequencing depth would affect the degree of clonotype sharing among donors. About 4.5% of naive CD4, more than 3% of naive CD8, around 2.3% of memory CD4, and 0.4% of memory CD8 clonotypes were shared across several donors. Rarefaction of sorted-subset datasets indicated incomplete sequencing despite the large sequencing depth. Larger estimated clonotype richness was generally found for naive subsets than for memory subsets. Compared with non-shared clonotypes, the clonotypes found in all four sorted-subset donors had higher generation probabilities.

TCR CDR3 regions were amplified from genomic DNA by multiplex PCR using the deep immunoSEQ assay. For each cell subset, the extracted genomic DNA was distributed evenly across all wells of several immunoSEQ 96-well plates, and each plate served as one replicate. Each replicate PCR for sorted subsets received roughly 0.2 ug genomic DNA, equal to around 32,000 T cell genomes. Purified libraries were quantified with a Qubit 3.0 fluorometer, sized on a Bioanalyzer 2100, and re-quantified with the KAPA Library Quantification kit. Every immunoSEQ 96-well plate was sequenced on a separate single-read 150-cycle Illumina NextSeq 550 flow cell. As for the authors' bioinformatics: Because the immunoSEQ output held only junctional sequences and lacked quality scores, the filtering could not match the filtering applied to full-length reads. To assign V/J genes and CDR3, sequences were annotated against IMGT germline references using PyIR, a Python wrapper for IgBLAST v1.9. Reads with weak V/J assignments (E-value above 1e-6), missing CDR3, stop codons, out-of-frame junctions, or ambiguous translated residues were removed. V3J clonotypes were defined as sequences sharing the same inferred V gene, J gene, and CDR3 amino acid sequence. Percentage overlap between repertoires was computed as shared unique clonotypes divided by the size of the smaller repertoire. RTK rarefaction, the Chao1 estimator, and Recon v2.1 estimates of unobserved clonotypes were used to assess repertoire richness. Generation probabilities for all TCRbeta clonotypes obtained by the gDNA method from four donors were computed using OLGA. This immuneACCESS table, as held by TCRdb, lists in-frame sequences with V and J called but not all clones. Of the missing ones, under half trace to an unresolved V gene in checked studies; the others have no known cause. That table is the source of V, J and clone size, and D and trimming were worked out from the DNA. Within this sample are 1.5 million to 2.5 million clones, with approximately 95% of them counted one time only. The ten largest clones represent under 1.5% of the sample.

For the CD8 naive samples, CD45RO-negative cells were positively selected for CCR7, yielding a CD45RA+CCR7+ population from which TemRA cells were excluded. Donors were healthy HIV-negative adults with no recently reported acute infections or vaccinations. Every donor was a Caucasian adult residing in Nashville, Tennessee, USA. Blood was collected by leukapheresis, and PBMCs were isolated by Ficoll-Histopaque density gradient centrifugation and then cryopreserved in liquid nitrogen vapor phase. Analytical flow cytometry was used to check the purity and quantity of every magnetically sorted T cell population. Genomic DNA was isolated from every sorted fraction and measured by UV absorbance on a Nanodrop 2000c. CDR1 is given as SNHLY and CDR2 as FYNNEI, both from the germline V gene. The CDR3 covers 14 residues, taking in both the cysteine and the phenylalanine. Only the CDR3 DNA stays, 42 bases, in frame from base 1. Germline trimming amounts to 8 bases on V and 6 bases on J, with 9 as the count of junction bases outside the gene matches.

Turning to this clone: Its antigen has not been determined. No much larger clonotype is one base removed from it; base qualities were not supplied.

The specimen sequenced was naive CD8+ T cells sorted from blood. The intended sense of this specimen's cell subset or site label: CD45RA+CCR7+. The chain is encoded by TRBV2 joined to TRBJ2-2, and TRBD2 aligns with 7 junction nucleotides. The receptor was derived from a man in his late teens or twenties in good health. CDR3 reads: CASSNLGGAGELFF. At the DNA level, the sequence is TGTGCCAGCTCAAATCTTGGGGGGGCCGGGGAGCTGTTTTTT.